This T cell receptor (beta chain) was recorded in a study of blood T cell repertoires in COVID-19. Sequencing was performed with immunoSEQ multiplex PCR; in TCRdb, only in-frame clones are kept and a portion is missing. The sample carries 180,000 or so clones, more than 70% recorded once. This study enrolled people aged about 18 to 90 from under 25 US geographic areas. The sequence was obtained from a middle-aged man with acute COVID-19. The sequenced sample consisted of PBMCs or T cells enriched from blood (not recorded which).

The CDR3 loop is CASSQALANNYGYTF. The CDR3 DNA follows: TGCGCCAGCAGCCAAGCCCTAGCGAATAACTATGGCTACACCTTC. The chain recombines TRBV4-3 with TRBJ1-2; D remains ambiguous. This CDR3 is 15 amino acids long. Germline CDR1 LGHNA, CDR2 YSLEER. V lost 1 base and J 1 base, leaving 10 bases between the germline ends.